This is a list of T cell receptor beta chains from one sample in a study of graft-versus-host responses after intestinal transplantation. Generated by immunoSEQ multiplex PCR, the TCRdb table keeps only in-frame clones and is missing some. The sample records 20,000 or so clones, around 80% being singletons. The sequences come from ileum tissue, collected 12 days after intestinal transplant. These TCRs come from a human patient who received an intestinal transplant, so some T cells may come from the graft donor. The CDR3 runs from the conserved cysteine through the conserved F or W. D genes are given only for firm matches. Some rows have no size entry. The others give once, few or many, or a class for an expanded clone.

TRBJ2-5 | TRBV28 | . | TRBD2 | TGTGCCAGCAGACCGCTAGCGGAAGAGACCCAGTACTTC | CASRPLAEETQYF
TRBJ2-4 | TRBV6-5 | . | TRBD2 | TGTGCCAGCAGCCGTAGCGGGGGGAATAAAAACATTCAGTACTTC | CASSRSGGNKNIQYF
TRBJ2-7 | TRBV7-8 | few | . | TGTGCCAGCAGTGGGGGGAGCTCAGCTACCTACGAGCAGTACTTC | CASSGGSSATYEQYF
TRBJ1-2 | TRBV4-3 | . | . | TGCGCCAGCAGCCCCGAAACAGGACCCCGCGGCTACACCTTC | CASSPETGPRGYTF
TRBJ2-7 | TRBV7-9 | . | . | TGTGCCAGCCGGTTCGCAGGGCAGTACGAGCAGTACTTC | CASRFAGQYEQYF
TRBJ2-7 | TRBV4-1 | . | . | TGCGCCAGCAGCCAACCTGACAGACAATCCTACGAGCAGTACTTC | CASSQPDRQSYEQYF
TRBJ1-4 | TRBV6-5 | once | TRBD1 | TGTGCCAGCAGCTTAGGGACAGGGGTTGAAAAACTGTTTTTT | CASSLGTGVEKLFF
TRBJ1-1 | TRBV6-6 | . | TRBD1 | TGTGCCAGCAGTTACCAGACAGGGGCTGAAGCTTTCTTT | CASSYQTGAEAFF
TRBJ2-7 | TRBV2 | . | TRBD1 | TGTGCCAGCACTAAACCGGGACAGGCCTACGAGCAGTACTTC | CASTKPGQAYEQYF
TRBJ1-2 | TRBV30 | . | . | TGTGCCTGGAGTGTGCAGGGTTGGGGCTACACCTTC | CAWSVQGWGYTF
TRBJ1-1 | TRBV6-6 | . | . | TGTGCCACACGAGGACAGTTACATATGAACACTGAAGCTTTCTTT | CATRGQLHMNTEAFF
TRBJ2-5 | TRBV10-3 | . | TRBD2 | TGTGCCATCAGTGTGGCGGGAGGGGTTCGAGAGACCCAGTACTTC | CAISVAGGVRETQYF
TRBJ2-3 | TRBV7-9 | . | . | TGTGCCAGCACCACGGGGGGCGAGCACACAGATACGCAGTATTTT | CASTTGGEHTDTQYF
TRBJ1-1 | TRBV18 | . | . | TGTGCCAGCTCACCGAGGCAGGGGTACATGAACACTGAAGCTTTCTTT | CASSPRQGYMNTEAFF
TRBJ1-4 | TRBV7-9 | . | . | TGTGCCAGCAGCTTAGGGCTTGGGGCAGCTTCAACTAATGAAAAACTGTTTTTT | CASSLGLGAASTNEKLFF
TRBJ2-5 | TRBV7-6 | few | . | TGTGCTAGCAGTCTGGCGGGGCTGGGGGAGACCCAGTACTTC | CASSLAGLGETQYF
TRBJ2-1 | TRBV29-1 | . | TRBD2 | TGCAGCGTTGAAGGGGTTAGCGGGACTGAGCAGTTCTTC | CSVEGVSGTEQFF
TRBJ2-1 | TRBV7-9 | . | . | TGTGCCAGCAGCTTAGTGGCAGTCAATGAGCAGTTCTTC | CASSLVAVNEQFF
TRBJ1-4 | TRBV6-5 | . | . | TGTGCCAGCAGTTCAGGGTTAGAAAAACTGTTTTTT | CASSSGLEKLFF
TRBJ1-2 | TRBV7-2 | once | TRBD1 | TGTGCCAGCAGCTCTAGCGGGACAGGGGGCCCCCTAAACTATGGCTACACCTTC | CASSSSGTGGPLNYGYTF
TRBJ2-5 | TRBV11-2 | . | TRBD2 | TGTGCCAGCAGCTTAGTCCCTTATACGGGAGGGCCTCAAGGGACCCAGTACTTC | CASSLVPYTGGPQGTQYF
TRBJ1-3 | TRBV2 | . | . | TGTGCCAGCAGTGGAGTTCGAGGGACTGGAAACACCATATATTTT | CASSGVRGTGNTIYF
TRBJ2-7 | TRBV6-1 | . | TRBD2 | TGTGGAGCGGGGACTTACTACGAGCAGTACTTC | CGAGTYYEQYF
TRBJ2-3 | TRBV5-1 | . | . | TGCGCCAGCAGCCCACACCTAAGACTACTTCTCACAGATACGCAGTATTTT | CASSPHLRLLLTDTQYF
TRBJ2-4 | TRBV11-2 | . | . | TGTGCCAGCAGCATAGGGGGAGGGAGGGTCCCAAACATTCAGTACTTC | CASSIGGGRVPNIQYF
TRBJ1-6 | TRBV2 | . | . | TGTGCCAGCAGTCCCAGGGGATTCGGGTCACCCCTCCACTTT | CASSPRGFGSPLHF
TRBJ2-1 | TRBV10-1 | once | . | TGCGCCAGCACTTTAGCGAGGGATTACAATGAGCAGTTCTTC | CASTLARDYNEQFF
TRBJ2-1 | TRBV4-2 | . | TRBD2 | TGTGCCAGCAGCCGCGGGACTAGCGGGAGTTACAATGAGCAGTTCTTC | CASSRGTSGSYNEQFF
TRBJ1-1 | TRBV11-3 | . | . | TGTGCCAGCAGCTTAGGCCCCGGGGGGACGCCGAACACTGAAGCTTTCTTT | CASSLGPGGTPNTEAFF
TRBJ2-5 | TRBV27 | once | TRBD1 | TGTGCCAGCAGTTCACCCGGGACAGGGAAAGAGACCCAGTACTTC | CASSSPGTGKETQYF
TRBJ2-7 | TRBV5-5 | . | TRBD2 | TGTGCCAGCAGCTTGGAGCCCCTCCTCAGACTAGCGGGAGTGAGAGAGCAGTACTTC | CASSLEPLLRLAGVREQYF
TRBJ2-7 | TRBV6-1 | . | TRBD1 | TGTGCCAGTCCGCCCACCGGGACAGGGGGCTACGAGCAGTACTTC | CASPPTGTGGYEQYF
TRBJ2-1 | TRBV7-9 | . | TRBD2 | TGTGCCAGCAGATCGGGACTAGCGGGTCATAATGAGCAGTTCTTC | CASRSGLAGHNEQFF
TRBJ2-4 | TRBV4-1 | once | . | TGCGCCAGCAGCCAATTCCCGGGGGCCAAAAACATTCAGTACTTC | CASSQFPGAKNIQYF
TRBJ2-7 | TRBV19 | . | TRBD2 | TGTGCCAGTAGTATAAGCCTAGCGGCCTACGAGCAGTACTTC | CASSISLAAYEQYF
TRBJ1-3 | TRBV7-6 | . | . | TGTGCCAGCAGCGCTCAATCAGGGGACGCTTCCATATATTTT | CASSAQSGDASIYF
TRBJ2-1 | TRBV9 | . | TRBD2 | TGTGCCAGCAGCGTAGACGGGAGGGTTAATGAGCAGTTCTTC | CASSVDGRVNEQFF
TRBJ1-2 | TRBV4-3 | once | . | TGCGCCAGCAGCCAAGAGATCGGCAGGGCCTTTAACTATGGCTACACCTTC | CASSQEIGRAFNYGYTF
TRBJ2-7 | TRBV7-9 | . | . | TGTGCCAGCAGCCTTCACAGGTTTTCCTACGAGCAGTACTTC | CASSLHRFSYEQYF
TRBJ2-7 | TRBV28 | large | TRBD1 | TGTGCCAGCAGGTATGGACAGGCTACTTACGAGCAGTACTTC | CASRYGQATYEQYF
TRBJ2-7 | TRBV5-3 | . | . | TGTGCCAGGGGGCTAGACTACGAGCAGTACTTC | CARGLDYEQYF
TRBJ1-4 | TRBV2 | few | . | TGTGCCAGCATCGGACAGACTAATGAAAAACTGTTTTTT | CASIGQTNEKLFF
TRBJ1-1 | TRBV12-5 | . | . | TGTGCTAGTGGTCCCAGGGAAGCGAACACTGAAGCTTTCTTT | CASGPREANTEAFF
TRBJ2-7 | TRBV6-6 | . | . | TGTGCCAGCAGTTTACAGGGCTACGAGCAGTACTTC | CASSLQGYEQYF
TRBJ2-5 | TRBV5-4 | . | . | TGTGCCAGTGCCCGCACGGGGTCACAAGAGACCCAGTACTTC | CASARTGSQETQYF
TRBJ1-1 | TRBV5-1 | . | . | TGCGCCAGCAGCACGTACATGAACACTGAAGCTTTCTTT | CASSTYMNTEAFF
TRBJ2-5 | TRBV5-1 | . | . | TGCGCCAGCAGCCCCCCGTCCGGCCAAGAGACCCAGTACTTC | CASSPPSGQETQYF
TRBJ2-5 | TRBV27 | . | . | TGTGCCAGCAGTTTATCGAGTCCTTCTCTAGCCAGGTGGGAGACCCAGTACTTC | CASSLSSPSLARWETQYF
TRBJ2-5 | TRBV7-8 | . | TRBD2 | TGTGCCAGCAGCTTATCCGGACTAGCGGGGGGAACGTCTGGAGAGACCCAGTACTTC | CASSLSGLAGGTSGETQYF
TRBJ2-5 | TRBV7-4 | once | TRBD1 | TGTGCCAGCAGCCGCCGGGACAGGGGAGAGACCCAGTACTTC | CASSRRDRGETQYF
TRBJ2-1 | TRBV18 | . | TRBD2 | TGTGCCAGCTCACCCCTAGCGGGCTCCTACAATGAGCAGTTCTTC | CASSPLAGSYNEQFF
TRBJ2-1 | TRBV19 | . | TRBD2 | TGTGCCACCCCACCTAGCGGGGGGCGTAGTAATGAGCAGTTCTTC | CATPPSGGRSNEQFF
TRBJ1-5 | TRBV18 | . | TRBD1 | TGTGCCAGCTCAGCCACAGGGGGCAATCAGCCCCAGCATTTT | CASSATGGNQPQHF